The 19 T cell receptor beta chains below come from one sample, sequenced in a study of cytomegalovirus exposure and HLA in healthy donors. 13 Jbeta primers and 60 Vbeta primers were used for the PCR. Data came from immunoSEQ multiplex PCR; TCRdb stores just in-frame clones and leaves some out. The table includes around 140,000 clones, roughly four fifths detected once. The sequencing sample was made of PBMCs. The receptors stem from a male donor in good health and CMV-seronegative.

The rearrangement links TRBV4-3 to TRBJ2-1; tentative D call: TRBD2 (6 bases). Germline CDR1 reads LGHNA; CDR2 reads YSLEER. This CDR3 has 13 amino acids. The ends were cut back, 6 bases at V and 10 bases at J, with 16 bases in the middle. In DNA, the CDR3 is TGCGCCAGCAGTCAGCTGGGGGGATTAGAGCAGTTCTTC. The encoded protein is CASSQLGGLEQFF.

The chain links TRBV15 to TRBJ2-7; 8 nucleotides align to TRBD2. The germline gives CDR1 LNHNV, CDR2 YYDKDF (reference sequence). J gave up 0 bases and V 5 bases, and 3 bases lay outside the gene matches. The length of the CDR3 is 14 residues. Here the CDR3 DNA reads TGTGCCACCAGCCTTACTAGCGGCTCCTACGAGCAGTACTTC. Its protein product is CATSLTSGSYEQYF.

CDR3 sequence: CASSPPRETQYF. The CDR3 DNA is TGTGCCAGCAGCCCGCCCAGAGAGACCCAGTACTTC. This chain connects TRBV7-9 to TRBJ2-5; D unresolved. Between the trimmed V and J ends, which lost 5 bases and 4 bases, there was a span of 8 bases. This CDR3 is built from 12 residues. CDR1 and CDR2 from the germline V gene are SEHNR and FQNEAQ (reference sequence).

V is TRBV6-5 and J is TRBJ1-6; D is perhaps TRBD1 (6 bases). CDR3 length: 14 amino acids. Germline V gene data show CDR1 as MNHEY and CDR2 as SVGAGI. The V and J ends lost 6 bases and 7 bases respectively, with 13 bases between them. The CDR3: CASSIQGGNSPLHF. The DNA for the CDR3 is TGTGCCAGCAGCATACAGGGCGGAAATTCACCCCTCCACTTT.

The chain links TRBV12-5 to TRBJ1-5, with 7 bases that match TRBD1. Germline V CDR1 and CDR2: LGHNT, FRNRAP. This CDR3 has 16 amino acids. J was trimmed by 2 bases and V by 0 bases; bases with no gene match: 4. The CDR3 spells CASGLVDRDGNQPQHF. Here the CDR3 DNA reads TGTGCTAGTGGTTTGGTAGACAGGGATGGCAATCAGCCCCAGCATTTT.

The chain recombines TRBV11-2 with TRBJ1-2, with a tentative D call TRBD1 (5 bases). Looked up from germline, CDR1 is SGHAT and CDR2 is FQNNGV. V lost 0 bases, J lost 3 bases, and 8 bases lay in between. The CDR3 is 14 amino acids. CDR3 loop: CASSLDPGDYGYTF. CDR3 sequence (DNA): TGTGCCAGCAGCTTAGATCCGGGGGACTATGGCTACACCTTC.

The CDR3 sequence: CSASNTYEQYF. The CDR3 nucleotides read TGCAGTGCTAGTAATACCTACGAGCAGTACTTC. The chain carries TRBV20-1 and TRBJ2-7; no clear D. Germline V gene sequence: CDR1 DFQATT, CDR2 SNEGSKA (reference sequence). This CDR3 is built from 11 residues. V was shortened by 3 bases and J by 2 bases, with 5 bases between the two germline ends.

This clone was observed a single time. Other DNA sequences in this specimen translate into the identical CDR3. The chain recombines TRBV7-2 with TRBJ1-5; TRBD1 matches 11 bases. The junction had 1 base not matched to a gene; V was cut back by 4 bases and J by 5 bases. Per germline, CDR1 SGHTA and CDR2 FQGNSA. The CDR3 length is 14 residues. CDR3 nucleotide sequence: TGTGCCAGCAGCTCGGGACAGGGGGATCAGCCCCAGCATTTT. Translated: CASSSGQGDQPQHF.

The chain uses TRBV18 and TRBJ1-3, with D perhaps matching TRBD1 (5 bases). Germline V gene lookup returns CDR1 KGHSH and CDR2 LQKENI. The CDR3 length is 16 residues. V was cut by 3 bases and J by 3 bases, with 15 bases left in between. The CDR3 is CASSPTTESHGNTIYF. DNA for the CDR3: TGTGCCAGCTCACCTACGACAGAGAGCCATGGAAACACCATATATTTT. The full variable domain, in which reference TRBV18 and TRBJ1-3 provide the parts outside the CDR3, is NAGVMQNPRHLVRRRGQEARLRCSPMKGHSHVYWYRQLPEEGLKFMVYLQKENIIDESGMPKERFSAEFPKEGPSILRIQQVVRGDSAAYFCASSPTTESHGNTIYFGEGSWLTVV.

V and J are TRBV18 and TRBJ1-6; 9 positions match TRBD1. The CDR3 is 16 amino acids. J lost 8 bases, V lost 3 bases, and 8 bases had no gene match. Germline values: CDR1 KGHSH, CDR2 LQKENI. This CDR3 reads CASSPRSGQGYSPLHF. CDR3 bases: TGTGCCAGCTCACCGAGGTCGGGACAGGGTTATTCACCCCTCCACTTT.

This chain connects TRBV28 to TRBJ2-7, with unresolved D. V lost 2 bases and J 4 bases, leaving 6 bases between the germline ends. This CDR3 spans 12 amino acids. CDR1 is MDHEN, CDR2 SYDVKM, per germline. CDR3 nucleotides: TGTGCCAGCAGTTTACGCGGTTACGAGCAGTACTTC. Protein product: CASSLRGYEQYF.

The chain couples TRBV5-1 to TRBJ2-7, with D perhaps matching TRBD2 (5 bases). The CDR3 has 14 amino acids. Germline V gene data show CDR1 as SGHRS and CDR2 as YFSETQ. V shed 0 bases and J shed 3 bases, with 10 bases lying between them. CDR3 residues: CASSLALGSYEQYF. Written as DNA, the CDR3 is TGCGCCAGCAGCTTGGCATTGGGGAGCTACGAGCAGTACTTC.

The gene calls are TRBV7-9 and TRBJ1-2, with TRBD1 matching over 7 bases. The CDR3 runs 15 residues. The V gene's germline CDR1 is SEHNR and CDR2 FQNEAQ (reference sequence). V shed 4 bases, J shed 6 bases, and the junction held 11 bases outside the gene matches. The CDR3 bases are TGTGCCAGCAGCTATCTGGCAGGGGGGCCAGATGGCTACACCTTC. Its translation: CASSYLAGGPDGYTF.

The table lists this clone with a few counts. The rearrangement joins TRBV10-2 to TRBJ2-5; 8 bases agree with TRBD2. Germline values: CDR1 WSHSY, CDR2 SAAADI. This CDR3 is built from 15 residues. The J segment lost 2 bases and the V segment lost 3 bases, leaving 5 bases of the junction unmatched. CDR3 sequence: CASSDRGGQQETQYF. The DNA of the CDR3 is TGCGCCAGCAGTGACCGGGGGGGACAACAAGAGACCCAGTACTTC.

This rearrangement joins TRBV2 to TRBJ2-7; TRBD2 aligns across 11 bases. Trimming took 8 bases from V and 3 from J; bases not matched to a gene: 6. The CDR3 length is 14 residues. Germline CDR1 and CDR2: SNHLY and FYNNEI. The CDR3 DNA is TGTGCCAGCCTCGGACTAGCGGGCGGCTACGAGCAGTACTTC. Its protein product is CASLGLAGGYEQYF.

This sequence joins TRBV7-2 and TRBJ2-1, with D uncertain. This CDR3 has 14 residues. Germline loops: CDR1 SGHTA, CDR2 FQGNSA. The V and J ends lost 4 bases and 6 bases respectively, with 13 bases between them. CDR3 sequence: CASSSSILSNEQFF. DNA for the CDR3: TGTGCCAGCAGCTCCTCTATTCTGAGCAATGAGCAGTTCTTC.

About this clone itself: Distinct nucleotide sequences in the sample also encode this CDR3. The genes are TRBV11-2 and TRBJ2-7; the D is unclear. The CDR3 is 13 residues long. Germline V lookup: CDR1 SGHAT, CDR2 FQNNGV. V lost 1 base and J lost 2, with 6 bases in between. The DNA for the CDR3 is TGTGCCAGCAGCTTAGCCCAGACCTACGAGCAGTACTTC. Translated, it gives CASSLAQTYEQYF.

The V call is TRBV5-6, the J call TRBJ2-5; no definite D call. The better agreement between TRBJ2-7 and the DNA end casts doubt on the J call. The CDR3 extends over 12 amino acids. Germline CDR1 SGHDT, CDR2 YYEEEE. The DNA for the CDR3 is TGTGCCAGCAGCTTGGGCACCTACGAGCAGTACTTC. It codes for CASSLGTYEQYF.

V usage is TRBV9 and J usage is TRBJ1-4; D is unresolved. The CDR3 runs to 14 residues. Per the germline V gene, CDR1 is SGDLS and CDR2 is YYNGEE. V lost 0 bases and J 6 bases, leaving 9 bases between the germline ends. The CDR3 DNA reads TGTGCCAGCAGCGTAGAGCCCGGGGATGAAAAACTGTTTTTT. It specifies CASSVEPGDEKLFF.